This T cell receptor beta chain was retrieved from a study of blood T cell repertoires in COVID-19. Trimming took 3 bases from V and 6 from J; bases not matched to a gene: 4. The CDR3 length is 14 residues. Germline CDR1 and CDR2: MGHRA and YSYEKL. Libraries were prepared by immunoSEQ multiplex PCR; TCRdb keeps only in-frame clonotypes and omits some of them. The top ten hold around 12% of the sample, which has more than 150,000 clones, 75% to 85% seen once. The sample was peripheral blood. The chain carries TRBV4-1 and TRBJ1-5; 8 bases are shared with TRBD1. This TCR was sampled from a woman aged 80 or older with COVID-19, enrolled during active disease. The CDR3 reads CASSHYQGAQPQHF. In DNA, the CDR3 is TGCGCCAGCAGCCATTACCAGGGGGCTCAGCCCCAGCATTTT.